Listed here are 28 T cell receptor beta chains from one sample, sequenced in a study of beta chain features in type 1 diabetes. No antigen has been identified for these receptors. The isolated RNA, all of it, was reverse transcribed, so expressed TCRB transcripts were what got sequenced. The repertoire was sequenced with immunoSEQ multiplex PCR; TCRdb's copy has only in-frame clones and lacks some. Among around 150,000 clones listed, over 9% were seen once. Study-wide findings and caveats: Among patients with Type 1 diabetes, TCRB CDR3s were moderately but significantly shorter in every one of the four CD4+ subsets.

The sample comprised central memory CD4+ T cells from blood. Every receptor here comes from a man aged 30 to 45 with type 1 diabetes.

Only a few counts were recorded for this clone. This rearrangement joins TRBV7-7 to TRBJ2-3, with 7 positions matching TRBD1. The CDR3 is 14 amino acids. V lost 6 bases to trimming and J lost 6 bases; unmatched junction nucleotides: 9. Germline CDR1 is SSHAT and CDR2 is FNYEAQ (reference sequence). Here the CDR3 reads CASSLTGIADTQYF. CDR3 coding DNA: TGTGCCAGCAGTTTGACAGGGATTGCGGATACGCAGTATTTT.

This clone was seen only a few times. J is TRBJ1-1 and V is TRBV5-1; a weak D match, TRBD1 (6 bases). There are 13 residues in the CDR3. Germline V gene lookup returns CDR1 SGHRS and CDR2 YFSETQ. The V end lost 4 bases, the J end lost 7 bases, and 14 bases lay between the germline ends. CDR3 in amino acids: CASSTGNRDEAFF. CDR3 in DNA: TGCGCCAGCAGCACCGGAAACAGGGATGAAGCTTTCTTT.

The J gene is TRBJ2-3, the V gene TRBV9; the match to TRBD1 covers 9 bases. This CDR3 spans 16 amino acids. Trimming cost V 1 base and J 3 bases; bases outside gene matches: 6. The V gene's germline CDR1 is SGDLS and CDR2 YYNGEE. For the CDR3, the DNA is TGTGCCAGCAGCGTACTCGGGACAGGGCGGACAGATACGCAGTATTTT. Protein product: CASSVLGTGRTDTQYF.

This clone was seen a few times. The CDR3 DNA reads TGTGCCAGCAGCTTAGCCCCTGTCGATATAGCGGGAGACCGTGAGCAGTTCTTC. This sequence encodes CASSLAPVDIAGDREQFF. The chain links TRBV7-9 to TRBJ2-1; 9 positions agree with TRBD2. After removal of 0 bases from V and 9 bases from J, the junction contained 15 bases not matched to a gene. Germline V gives CDR1 SEHNR, CDR2 FQNEAQ (reference sequence). The CDR3 has 18 residues.

V usage is TRBV18 and J usage is TRBJ2-7; 11 positions agree with TRBD2. CDR3 size: 16 residues. J gave up 6 bases and V 5 bases, and 12 bases lay outside the gene matches. Germline values: CDR1 KGHSH, CDR2 LQKENI. The CDR3 protein is CASSDQLAGDRLEQYF. The CDR3, as DNA: TGTGCCAGCTCAGACCAACTAGCGGGAGATCGGCTCGAGCAGTACTTC.

As regards this clone: Relative to the germline gene, one junction end is altered; a read error may explain this. This chain joins TRBV7-2 and TRBJ2-7; 11 bases line up with TRBD2. The CDR3 consists of 15 residues. The germline gives CDR1 SGHTA, CDR2 FQGNSA. Here the CDR3 DNA reads TGTGCCAGCAGCCTAGCGGGAGGCCATTCCTACGAGCAGTACTTC. This translates into CASSLAGGHSYEQYF.

The chain uses TRBV6-5 and TRBJ1-2; no clear D. Trimming stripped 2 bases from V and 10 bases from J, with 8 bases between. The germline gives CDR1 MNHEY, CDR2 SVGAGI. The CDR3 runs to 11 residues. CDR3 sequence: CASSYDLDYTF. CDR3 in DNA: TGTGCCAGCAGTTACGATTTAGACTACACCTTC.

This clone has just a few counts. The chain recombines TRBV19 with TRBJ2-1; a weak D match, TRBD2 (6 bases). This CDR3 region has 15 residues. The ends were cut back, 2 bases at V and 7 bases at J, with 15 bases in the middle. Germline lookup yields CDR1 LNHDA and CDR2 SQIVND (reference sequence). The CDR3 DNA is TGTGCCAGTAGTATAAACCCCGGGGGACCTAATGAGCAGTTCTTC. Translating gives CASSINPGGPNEQFF.

This clone came up a few times. The rearrangement links TRBV19 to TRBJ2-7; 9 nucleotides align to TRBD1. This CDR3 contains 16 residues. V dropped 2 bases and J dropped 4; count of bases not matched to a gene: 9. CDR1 LNHDA and CDR2 SQIVND come from the germline V gene (reference sequence). The CDR3 region is CASSITTPGQGYEQYF. The CDR3 nucleotides are TGTGCCAGTAGTATAACAACACCGGGACAGGGATACGAGCAGTACTTC.

The V call is TRBV5-1, the J call TRBJ2-7, with 9 nucleotides matching TRBD1. The J segment lost 4 bases and the V segment lost 0 bases, leaving 5 bases of the junction unmatched. The CDR3 totals 15 residues. Germline loops: CDR1 SGHRS, CDR2 YFSETQ. The CDR3 reads CASSLVGTGPYEQYF. CDR3 coding DNA: TGCGCCAGCAGCTTGGTCGGGACAGGGCCTTACGAGCAGTACTTC.

The chain employs TRBV4-2 and TRBJ2-1; weak D call: TRBD2 (5 bases). Per the germline V gene, CDR1 is LGHNA and CDR2 is YNFKEQ. Trimming took 0 bases from V and 5 from J, leaving 8 bases between them. The CDR3 covers 14 residues. CDR3 loop: CASSQERVHNEQFF. In nucleotides, the CDR3 is TGTGCCAGCAGCCAAGAGAGGGTACACAATGAGCAGTTCTTC.

CDR3 coding DNA: TGTGCCACAAGACCGGGGGGACGGGGGAACACTGAAGCTTTCTTT. This encodes CATRPGGRGNTEAFF. The chain employs TRBV19 and TRBJ1-1, with D possibly matching TRBD1 (5 bases). This CDR3 is built from 15 residues. V lost 10 bases and J lost 1, with 19 bases in between. Germline V lookup: CDR1 LNHDA, CDR2 SQIVND (reference sequence).

This chain connects TRBV5-1 to TRBJ1-1; D is unresolved. The CDR3 is made up of 14 amino acids. Per the germline V gene, CDR1 is SGHRS and CDR2 is YFSETQ. V lost 2 bases, J lost 4 bases, and 12 bases lay in between. CDR3 sequence reads: CASSLDPAGTEAFF. The CDR3 DNA sequence: TGCGCCAGCAGCTTAGACCCGGCGGGCACTGAAGCTTTCTTT.

This clone was detected only a few times. This chain joins TRBV18 and TRBJ1-5; D unresolved. Per the germline V gene, CDR1 is KGHSH and CDR2 is LQKENI. With 6 bases removed from V and 6 bases from J, the gap between germline ends came to 12 bases. The CDR3 spans 13 residues. The CDR3 reads CASSPGESQPQHF. The CDR3, as DNA: TGTGCCAGCTCTCCAGGAGAAAGTCAGCCCCAGCATTTT.

The rearrangement uses TRBV7-2 and TRBJ2-2; 8 bases fit TRBD2. The CDR3 is made up of 14 amino acids. Per germline, CDR1 SGHTA and CDR2 FQGNSA. J gave up 4 bases and V 3 bases, and 1 base lay outside the gene matches. CDR3 sequence: CASSFSGITGELFF. DNA for the CDR3: TGTGCCAGCAGCTTTAGCGGGATCACCGGGGAGCTGTTTTTT. The entire variable domain, with the rest obtained from reference TRBV7-2 and TRBJ2-2, is as follows: GAGVSQSPSNKVTEKGKDVELRCDPISGHTALYWYRQSLGQGLEFLIYFQGNSAPDKSGLPSDRFSAERTGGSVSTLTIQRTQQEDSAVYLCASSFSGITGELFFGEGSRLTVL.

This clone was counted only a few times. The rearrangement uses TRBV7-9 and TRBJ2-3; D perhaps matches TRBD1 (5 bases). The CDR3 totals 13 residues. Germline V gene sequence: CDR1 SEHNR, CDR2 FQNEAQ (reference sequence). V lost 2 bases to trimming and J lost 6 bases, with 9 bases between them. CDR3 bases: TGTGCCAGCAGCTTACGACAGTCGGATACGCAGTATTTT. As protein: CASSLRQSDTQYF.

The chain is built from TRBV7-2 and TRBJ1-3; D is undetermined. The V end was cut by 4 bases, the J end by 0 bases, with 7 bases between. The germline CDR1 and CDR2 sequences are SGHTA and FQGNSA. This CDR3 is 14 amino acids long. CDR3 nucleotides: TGTGCCAGCAGCTCATCTAGCTCTGGAAACACCATATATTTT. Protein sequence: CASSSSSSGNTIYF.

The rearrangement joins TRBV18 to TRBJ1-2; D remains ambiguous. This CDR3 has 14 amino acids. Germline CDR1 is KGHSH and CDR2 is LQKENI. V was trimmed by 3 bases and J by 4 bases, leaving 12 bases between them. The CDR3 DNA reads as TGTGCCAGCTCACCGGTTGAAGGGAGCTATGGCTACACCTTC. This codes for CASSPVEGSYGYTF.

The rearrangement joins TRBV15 to TRBJ2-7, with a tentative D call TRBD2 (5 bases). The CDR3 contains 16 residues. The V gene lost 0 bases and the J gene lost 5 bases, with 17 bases spanning the gap. Germline-derived CDR1 and CDR2 are LNHNV and YYDKDF (reference sequence). The CDR3 reads CATSRDVRGFEDEQYF. DNA for the CDR3: TGTGCCACCAGCAGAGATGTTCGGGGTTTTGAGGACGAGCAGTACTTC.

This clone was observed a handful of times. The chain employs TRBV28 and TRBJ1-4; D unresolved. Germline CDR1 reads MDHEN; CDR2 reads SYDVKM. The CDR3 runs to 12 residues. Trimming stripped 6 bases from V and 4 bases from J, with 6 bases between. CDR3 DNA sequence: TGTGCCAGCAGGGGCATTAATGAAAAACTGTTTTTT. Its translation is CASRGINEKLFF.

The chain combines TRBV5-4 with TRBJ2-5; 8 bases agree with TRBD1. Germline-derived CDR1 and CDR2 are SGHNT and YYREEE (reference sequence). Trimming took 0 bases from V and 2 from J; bases not matched to a gene: 0. This CDR3 is built from 14 residues. As DNA, the CDR3 is TGTGCCAGCAGCTTGGGGGACAGGCAAGAGACCCAGTACTTC. The encoded protein is CASSLGDRQETQYF.

The V call is TRBV7-9, the J call TRBJ1-2; TRBD1 matches at 7 bases. Germline trimming cut 3 bases from V and 2 bases from J; bases unmatched to any gene: 0. CDR3 size: 13 residues. Germline CDR1 and CDR2: SEHNR and FQNEAQ (reference sequence). CDR3 coding DNA: TGTGCCAGCAGCTTGGGACAGAACTATGGCTACACCTTC. Amino acids: CASSLGQNYGYTF.

V is TRBV4-2 and J is TRBJ2-1; TRBD1 might be the D (5 bases). Germline loops: CDR1 LGHNA, CDR2 YNFKEQ. The CDR3 has 14 residues. V lost 2 bases and J 3 bases, leaving 8 bases between the germline ends. CDR3 in amino acids: CASSQRGIYNEQFF. In DNA, the CDR3 is TGTGCCAGCAGCCAAAGGGGAATCTACAATGAGCAGTTCTTC.

This clone has just a few counts. J is TRBJ1-5 and V is TRBV6-1, with TRBD1 matching over 10 bases. The germline V gene has CDR1 MNHNS and CDR2 SASEGT. The trim removed 7 bases at V and 4 bases at J, leaving 1 base unmatched. The CDR3 has 13 residues. CDR3 residues: CASTGQGNQPQHF. DNA of the CDR3: TGTGCCAGCACGGGACAGGGGAATCAGCCCCAGCATTTT.

This rearrangement joins TRBV9 to TRBJ2-3; TRBD2 might be the D (6 bases). The CDR3 has 16 amino acids. V shed 3 bases and J shed 2 bases, with 16 bases lying between them. Germline CDR1 reads SGDLS; CDR2 reads YYNGEE. In nucleotides, the CDR3 is TGTGCCAGCAGCGCCTCTTCTGCGGGATTCACAGATACGCAGTATTTT. Encoded protein: CASSASSAGFTDTQYF.

The genes are TRBV30 and TRBJ2-7; 7 bases align to TRBD2. The junction had 6 bases not matched to a gene; V was cut back by 1 base and J by 9 bases. The CDR3 has 12 amino acids. Per germline, CDR1 GTSNPN and CDR2 SVGIG (reference sequence). In DNA, the CDR3 is TGTGCCTGGAGTGGAACTAGCGCGGCGCAGTACTTC. Its protein is CAWSGTSAAQYF.

This clone was recorded only once. The chain employs TRBV4-3 and TRBJ1-1, with TRBD1 matching 7 bases. The junction had 3 bases not matched to a gene; V was cut back by 2 bases and J by 3 bases. Per the germline V gene, CDR1 is LGHNA and CDR2 is YSLEER. The CDR3 length is 14 residues. The CDR3 DNA reads TGCGCCAGCAGCCAAACTACAGGGGACACTGAAGCTTTCTTT. Protein: CASSQTTGDTEAFF.

This clone turned up a few times. V and J are TRBV21-1 and TRBJ2-7; the table's TRBD1 call for D was not verified on the DNA. TRBV21-1 is a documented pseudogene. The CDR3 spans 16 residues. The CDR3 nucleotides read TGTGCCAGCAGCAACGGACAGTCGAAGAGCTCCTACGAGCAGTACTTC. This gives the protein CASSNGQSKSSYEQYF.